This record looks at one T cell receptor (beta chain) sequence and its context. Its antigen remains unidentified. These data come from a study of regulatory dendritic cells for organ transplantation. Allogeneic regulatory or mature dendritic cells were co-cultured for roughly five days with CFSE-labeled sorted T cells at 1:10. FACS sorted CD4+ or CD8+ T cells into CD45RA+ naive and CD45RO+ memory. Profiling relied on immunoSEQ multiplex PCR, and the TCRdb table lists in-frame clones only, not all of them. The table records about 4,000 clones, 60% of them present only once. Points from the study as a whole: Of resting T cell subsets, memory CD8+ had the most alloreactive clonotypes.

Germline V CDR1 and CDR2: MGHRA, YSYEKL. The ends were cut back, 1 base at V and 2 bases at J, with 15 bases in the middle. CDR3 length: 16 residues. Sequenced material: memory CD8+ T cells from blood cultured with regulatory dendritic cells. The subset is: CD45RO+ memory T cells. The receptor was isolated from a human donor in good health. The J gene is TRBJ2-7, the V gene TRBV4-1; D is perhaps TRBD1 (6 bases). The CDR3 reads CASSQVQGPSAYEQYF. CDR3 sequence (DNA): TGCGCCAGCAGCCAAGTACAGGGCCCATCCGCCTACGAGCAGTACTTC.